One sample yielded the 10 T cell receptor beta chains listed below, sequenced in a study of immune characterization of retroperitoneal liposarcoma. TCRdb processed the PCR reads anew with MiXCR; each CDR3 protein has one entry. The sample holds roughly 2,500 distinct CDR3 sequences, roughly a quarter seen once. The sequenced sample consisted of tumor tissue. These receptors all come from a male donor with retroperitoneal liposarcoma.

This clonotype counts as medium-sized. The chain combines TRBV25-1 with TRBJ2-1; the D is unclear. The CDR3 loop spans 12 amino acids. Trimming took 2 bases from V and 9 from J, leaving 8 bases between them. The germline V gene encodes CDR1 MGHDK and CDR2 SYGVNS. The DNA for the CDR3 is TGTGCCAGCAGTGAAGGTCGGCTTGAGCAGTTCTTC. Translation gives CASSEGRLEQFF.

This clonotype is labeled large. The DNA of the CDR3 is TGTGCCAGCAGTTACTCGACAGTTAGCTTTGAGCAGTTCTTC. This sequence encodes CASSYSTVSFEQFF. V is TRBV6-5 and J is TRBJ2-1; the D gene is possibly TRBD1 (5 bases). Germline values: CDR1 MNHEY, CDR2 SVGAGI. This CDR3 has 14 amino acids. V gave up 0 bases and J gave up 9 bases, with 12 bases separating them.

In its sample, this clonotype ranks as medium-sized. The V and J genes are TRBV27 and TRBJ2-1, with D possibly TRBD2 on 5 matching bases. Looked up from germline, CDR1 is MNHEY and CDR2 is SMNVEV (reference sequence). This CDR3 spans 15 amino acids. Trimming pared 2 bases from V and 2 bases from J, leaving 10 bases between. The CDR3 nucleotides read TGTGCCAGCAGTTTAACGGACTCACCCTACAATGAGCAGTTCTTC. Its translation: CASSLTDSPYNEQFF.

For the CDR3, the DNA is TGTGCCAGCAGGGCAAAAAGAGCGGGAGGAGAGACCCAGTACTTC. It yields the protein CASRAKRAGGETQYF. The chain recombines TRBV6-1 with TRBJ2-5, with 9 bases aligning to TRBD2. CDR1 is MNHNS and CDR2 is SASEGT in the germline V gene. This CDR3 region has 15 residues. The V gene end was trimmed by 6 bases and the J gene end by 4 bases; junction bases not matched to a gene: 9.

Comment on this clonotype: This may arise from a read error, as a much more abundant clone is one base away. The chain has TRBV6-1 and TRBJ2-1; TRBD1 aligns across 7 bases. Losses at the gene ends were 9 bases for V and 10 bases for J; bases not matched to a gene: 15. CDR1 and CDR2 (germline): MNHNS, SASEGT. CDR3 length: 14 residues. The CDR3 protein is CARDRTGFYYEQFF. In DNA, the CDR3 is TGTGCCAGGGATCGGACAGGCTTCTACTACGAGCAGTTCTTC.

The chain is built from TRBV6-1 and TRBJ2-5; D is possibly TRBD2 (7 bases). Judging by the DNA end, TRBJ2-7 fits better; the J call may be wrong. Germline V lookup: CDR1 MNHNS, CDR2 SASEGT. The CDR3 is 16 amino acids. The CDR3 DNA sequence: TGTGCCAGCAGTGAAGAGGGGGGGGCGAGGTCCTACGAGCAGTACTTC. This translates into CASSEEGGARSYEQYF.

This clonotype is categorized as large. Here the CDR3 reads CASSSRPDTQYF. The CDR3 region has the DNA TGTGCCAGCAGCTCACGGCCAGATACGCAGTATTTT. This chain connects TRBV7-6 to TRBJ2-3; unclear D gene. Between the trimmed V and J ends, which lost 4 bases and 4 bases, there was a span of 6 bases. The CDR3 extends over 12 amino acids. Germline CDR1 is SGHVS and CDR2 is FNYEAQ. The entire variable domain, with the rest obtained from reference TRBV7-6 and TRBJ2-3, is as follows: GAGVSQSPRYKVTKRGQDVALRCDPISGHVSLYWYRQALGQGPEFLTYFNYEAQQDKSGLPNDRFSAERPEGSISTLTIQRTEQRDSAMYRCASSSRPDTQYFGPGTRLTVL.

This clonotype is medium-sized within its sample. The chain joins TRBV6-1 to TRBJ2-1, with unresolved D. Germline V gene lookup returns CDR1 MNHNS and CDR2 SASEGT. Trimming cost V 6 bases and J 13 bases, with 16 bases left between them. The CDR3 contains 12 residues. The CDR3 region has the DNA TGTGCCAGCAGGCTGAATCAAGAGACCCAGTTCTTC. It translates to CASRLNQETQFF.

By sample share, this clonotype is medium-sized. The rearrangement uses TRBV6-6 and TRBJ2-5, with D possibly being TRBD1 or TRBD2 (5 bases each). The J call is uncertain, as TRBJ2-7 better fits the DNA end. In germline, CDR1 is MNHNY, CDR2 SVGAGI (reference sequence). CDR3 length: 14 residues. The chain's CDR3 is CATAWGRSPYEQYF. CDR3 DNA: TGTGCCACAGCCTGGGGGAGAAGCCCCTACGAGCAGTACTTC.

This clonotype turned up a few times. J is TRBJ2-5 and V is TRBV6-1; 9 bases are a match to TRBD2. The J call is uncertain, as TRBJ2-4 better fits the DNA end. CDR3 length equals 19 residues. The V gene's germline CDR1 is MNHNS and CDR2 SASEGT. The CDR3 loop is CASSSRGAGGVRAKNIQYF. Here the CDR3 DNA reads TGTGCCAGCAGTTCCCGGGGAGCGGGAGGCGTACGAGCCAAAAACATTCAGTACTTC.